Following are 5 T cell receptor beta chains from one sample sequenced in a study of radiation and T cells in renal cell carcinoma. Documented time point: blood 2 weeks post-SBRT. Treatment noted: 15 Gy SBRT to primary tumor, nephrectomy 4 weeks later. This table comes from immunoSEQ multiplex PCR, and its TCRdb copy is limited to in-frame clones, with some not included. The data show just over 150,000 clones, with 87% seen just once and approximately 12% held by the top ten. Sequences were derived from blood, sampled from a patient whose treatment included radiotherapy and nephrectomy. Source of these receptors: a woman aged 45-60 years with renal cell carcinoma.

The V call is TRBV28, the J call TRBJ1-3, with D uncertain. This CDR3 region has 11 residues. Trimming removed 11 bases at V and 0 bases at J, with 5 bases between. Germline CDR1 reads MDHEN; CDR2 reads SYDVKM. Here the CDR3 reads CASGSGNTIYF. The CDR3 DNA reads as TGTGCCTCGGGCTCTGGAAACACCATATATTTT.

V gene TRBV18 combines with J gene TRBJ1-5; D gene ambiguous. V lost 4 bases to trimming and J lost 4 bases, with 14 bases between them. CDR1 and CDR2 from the germline V gene are KGHSH and LQKENI. The CDR3 consists of 15 residues. CDR3 sequence reads: CASSRRAERNQPQHF. The CDR3, as DNA: TGTGCCAGCTCACGTAGGGCTGAAAGGAATCAGCCCCAGCATTTT.

This chain joins TRBV9 and TRBJ2-5; 9 bases are shared with TRBD2. CDR3 size: 17 residues. The J segment lost 4 bases and the V segment lost 0 bases, leaving 10 bases of the junction unmatched. Germline CDR1 reads SGDLS; CDR2 reads YYNGEE. The CDR3 sequence is CASSVGASGEGAETQYF. In DNA form, the CDR3 reads TGTGCCAGCAGCGTAGGAGCTAGCGGGGAAGGGGCAGAGACCCAGTACTTC.

This chain uses TRBV4-1 with TRBJ1-1, with TRBD1 identical over 8 bases. There are 16 residues in the CDR3. The V gene end was trimmed by 0 bases and the J gene end by 4 bases; junction bases not matched to a gene: 7. The germline V gene has CDR1 MGHRA and CDR2 YSYEKL. The CDR3, as DNA: TGCGCCAGCAGCCAAGATAGTCACAGGGGGATCACTGAAGCTTTCTTT. Translation: CASSQDSHRGITEAFF.

This clone occurred once. The CDR3 coding sequence is TGTGCCAGCAGCTTAGGCGGCTCAGGGGCTATCCAAGAGACCCAGTACTTC. Encoded protein: CASSLGGSGAIQETQYF. The chain carries TRBV7-2 and TRBJ2-5; the D gene is possibly TRBD1 (6 bases). The CDR3 consists of 17 residues. Trimming left V 1 base short and J 1 base short, with 16 bases between. Germline-derived CDR1 and CDR2 are SGHTA and FQGNSA. Full variable domain (outside the CDR3, taken from reference TRBV7-2 and TRBJ2-5): GAGVSQSPSNKVTEKGKDVELRCDPISGHTALYWYRQSLGQGLEFLIYFQGNSAPDKSGLPSDRFSAERTGGSVSTLTIQRTQQEDSAVYLCASSLGGSGAIQETQYFGPGTRLLVL.